This TCR beta chain is from a study of T cells after yellow fever vaccination (dated by TCRdb to between 2018 and 2021). Context from the whole study: The SMART-Seq v4 Ultra Low Input RNA kit was used to prepare libraries from fractions with low cell numbers. To follow T-cell clones before and after both primary and booster YFV17D yellow fever vaccination, bulk TCR alpha and beta repertoires underwent longitudinal sequencing. Two healthy male donors, one aged 18 to 29 and one aged 30 to 40 years, made up the cohort. Blood was drawn at multiple timepoints before and after primary and secondary immunization, with bulk PBMC replicates and cell subsets isolated. Points the paper makes about the study in general: Because the study included only a couple of donors, the extent to which the findings can be generalized is limited. A small fraction of clonotypes appeared in both the CD4 and CD8 compartments, likely as a result of convergent recombination. FACS-sorted repertoires could contain abundant contaminating clonotypes from the bulk population, so computational filtering was required. The secondary T-cell response was weaker than the primary response but faster, peaking on day 5 instead of day 15. Most clones expanded after primary vaccination were re-detected after the booster (around 96% of CD4 and roughly 85% of CD8), suggesting broad memory maintenance.

Synthesis of TCR cDNA relied on 5'RACE template switching, a step that introduced a universal primer site along with unique molecular identifiers. cDNA synthesis was primed from both the TCR alpha and TCR beta constant segments. Library amplification involved two PCR steps, and the second step added sample barcodes and sequencing adapters. Sequencing of libraries was done on Illumina HiSeq 2500 (2x100 bp) or NovaSeq (2x150 bp). The original methods were these. Demultiplexing of reads and collapsing into UMI consensus sequences were performed with MIGEC, and V(D)J alignment was carried out with MiXCR. Vaccine-responding clonotypes were identified with edgeR using replicate PBMC samples, with FDR below 0.01 and a log2 fold change above 5 up to day 15 being required. Each bulk clonotype was labeled CD4 or CD8 based on which sequenced repertoire, CD4 or CD8, contained the clonotype at higher abundance. TCRdb's own reprocessing of the public reads used fastp at Q25 and MiXCR and kept productive beta chains. For every CDR3 protein sequence, its rows merge into one entry that carries the most common genes and DNA. For this entry, the V and J calls and clone size follow TCRdb and not the study's own pipeline. Within this sample are 450,000 to 550,000 distinct CDR3 sequences, with 21% of them counted one time only. Approximately 15% of the sample comes from the top ten.

The treatment or condition label, as the study defines it: live attenuated yellow fever vaccine strain. At each blood-draw timepoint, two biological replicates of bulk PBMCs were obtained. PBMCs were isolated from peripheral blood using a standard Ficoll-Paque protocol. RNA was extracted with TriZol from bulk PBMCs, CD4 and CD8 fractions, and dextramer-positive and dextramer-negative fractions. Its CDR3 holds 15 amino acids, cysteine through phenylalanine. Only the CDR3 region is kept as DNA, spanning 45 bases read in frame from base 1. Reading the germline V gene gives CDR1 SGHRS and CDR2 YFSETQ. Trimming accounts for 4 bases at V and 6 bases at J, while the number of junction bases matched to no gene is 10. For this clonotype: Its antigen is still unknown. Base-call qualities are not available, and no considerably larger clone is one nucleotide away.

Sequenced here: PBMCs, sampled roughly 23 days after the first yellow fever vaccination. The receptor comes from a man aged 18 to 30 who received the YFV17D yellow fever vaccine. This receptor chain uses TRBV5-1 and TRBJ2-5, and 9 bases in between align with TRBD1. Read as DNA, the sequence is TGCGCCAGCAGCCTTACAGGGGGCCTCCAGCAGACCCAGTACTTC. Translated, this is CASSLTGGLQQTQYF.